This TCR beta chain originates from a study of T cell responses to AZD1222 COVID-19 vaccine. Whole-study results and caveats: Scientists sampled the repertoires only once the peak T cell response had passed. Baseline seropositivity occurred in only a handful of AZD1222 recipients. Reportedly, nearly half the spike-specific TCRs target unmutated variant regions.

Remarks on this clone: Its antigen is undetermined.

The table came from immunoSEQ multiplex PCR; TCRdb's copy has only in-frame clones and leaves some out. The sample carries roughly 120,000 clones, 88% recorded once. V was trimmed by 4 bases and J by 1 base, leaving 13 bases between them. This CDR3 contains 15 residues. Germline V gene sequence: CDR1 SGHTA, CDR2 FQGNSA. The source was peripheral blood, collected 28 days after the second AZD1222 dose. The sequence derives from an adult who received the AZD1222 COVID-19 vaccine. The rearrangement joins TRBV7-2 to TRBJ1-1; D gene ambiguous. CDR3 nucleotide sequence: TGTGCCAGCAGCTCCGGTCCCACACCGAACACTGAAGCTTTCTTT. Residues: CASSSGPTPNTEAFF.